This T cell receptor (beta chain) stems from a study of blood T cell repertoires in COVID-19. Study as a whole: Sites across the United States, Italy and Spain contributed samples from acute and convalescent COVID-19.

In the authors' methods: Amplifying reference gene primers gave estimates of nucleated cell counts. This table comes from immunoSEQ multiplex PCR, and its TCRdb copy is limited to in-frame clones, with some not included. V and J calls and clone size are as listed in that table; D and trimming were resolved from the DNA. This sample has just over 650,000 clones; approximately 90% occur once, and the top ten carry over 0.2%. A word on this clone: At the DNA level, this CDR3 is encoded by other sequences in the same sample as well.

The V gene lost 1 base and the J gene lost 0 bases, with 10 bases spanning the gap. The germline gives CDR1 MGHRA, CDR2 YSYEKL. CDR3 length: 16 amino acids. Material for sequencing was peripheral blood. The sequence was collected from a woman aged 18-29 years with acute or convalescent COVID-19. The chain has TRBV4-1 and TRBJ1-5; TRBD1 might be the D (5 bases). The CDR3 DNA follows: TGCGCCAGCAGCCAAGGCCAGGGTTATAGCAATCAGCCCCAGCATTTT. Protein product: CASSQGQGYSNQPQHF.